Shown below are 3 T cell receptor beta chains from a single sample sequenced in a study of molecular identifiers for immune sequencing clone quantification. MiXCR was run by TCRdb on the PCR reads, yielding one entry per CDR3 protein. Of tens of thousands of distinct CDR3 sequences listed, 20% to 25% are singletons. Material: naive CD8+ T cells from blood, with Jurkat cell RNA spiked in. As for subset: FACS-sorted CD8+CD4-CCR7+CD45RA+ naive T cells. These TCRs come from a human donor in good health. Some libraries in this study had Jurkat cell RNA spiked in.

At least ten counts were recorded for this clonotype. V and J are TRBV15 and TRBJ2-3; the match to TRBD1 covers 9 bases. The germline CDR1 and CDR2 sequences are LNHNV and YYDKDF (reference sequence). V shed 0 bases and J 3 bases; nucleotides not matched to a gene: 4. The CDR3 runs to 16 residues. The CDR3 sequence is CATSRETGGLTDTQYF. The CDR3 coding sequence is TGTGCCACCAGCAGAGAAACAGGGGGCTTAACAGATACGCAGTATTTT.

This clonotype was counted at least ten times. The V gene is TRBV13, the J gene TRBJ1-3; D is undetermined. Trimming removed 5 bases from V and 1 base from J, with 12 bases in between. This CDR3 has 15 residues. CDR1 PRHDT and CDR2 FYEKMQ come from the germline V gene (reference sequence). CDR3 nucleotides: TGTGCCAGCAGCCCCCTGCCGGGGTCTGGAAACACCATATATTTT. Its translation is CASSPLPGSGNTIYF.

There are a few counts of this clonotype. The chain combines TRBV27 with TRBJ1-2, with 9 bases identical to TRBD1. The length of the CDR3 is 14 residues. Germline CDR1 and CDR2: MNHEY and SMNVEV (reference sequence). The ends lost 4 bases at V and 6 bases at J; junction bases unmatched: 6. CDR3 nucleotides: TGTGCCAGCAGTTGGGACAGGGAGTCACATGGCTACACCTTC. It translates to CASSWDRESHGYTF.